This TCR beta chain was captured by sequencing in a study of regulatory T cells in long-lasting Graves disease. Across the study: Patients newly diagnosed with Graves' had been on antithyroid drugs for under 3 months.

Described time point: newly diagnosed GD, antithyroid drugs for less than 3 months. Construction of the TCR library relied on RNA isolated from PBMCs. Investigators report Graves' disease was diagnosed under American Thyroid Association guidelines. This clonotype has at least ten counts. Investigators prepared the TCR beta libraries by applying iRepertoire HTBI primers and Arm-PCR of CDR3 regions. Under the authors' procedure: Looking across samples, the authors found approximately 60 TRBV and some 13 TRBJ segments. TCRdb ran MiXCR on the multiplex PCR reads and lists one entry per CDR3 protein. TCRdb, not the authors, supplied the V and J calls. This sample has 520,000 or so distinct CDR3 sequences, with approximately 12% found just once. The sample also formed part of further work on T cells in Graves' hyperthyroidism and ophthalmopathy. Turning to that study: The HTBI primer set was used in a first-round RT-PCR of the TCR CDR3.

The origin of this receptor is a woman between 25 and 40 years old with Graves disease. The sequencing here drew on peripheral blood mononuclear cells (PBMCs), taken at new diagnosis, from a patient treated with antithyroid drugs.

The CDR3 region has the DNA TGTGCCAGCGCCGGACTAGAGGGCGAGCAGTACTTC. It encodes CASAGLEGEQYF. The gene calls are TRBV2 and TRBJ2-7, with 7 bases aligning to TRBD2. This CDR3 is 12 amino acids long. Germline V CDR1 and CDR2: SNHLY, FYNNEI. The ends lost 8 bases at V and 6 bases at J; junction bases unmatched: 7.